What follows describes a single TCR beta chain. Its antigen is undetermined. This sample was taken from a study of T cell responses to AZD1222 COVID-19 vaccine. Study results and caveats: Baseline seropositivity characterized only a handful of AZD1222 recipients. There were mostly white British donors and more females than males, and clonal diversity was possibly underestimated. Unmutated variant regions are reportedly targeted by nearly half of spike-specific TCRs. Researchers report vaccine-associated CD4 TCRs spanning spike, with dominance at 160-218 and 743-854.

Generated by immunoSEQ multiplex PCR, the TCRdb table keeps only in-frame clones and is missing some. The table records about 81,000 clones, around 90% of them present only once. This CDR3 comprises 19 residues. Germline assignment: CDR1 SGHNT and CDR2 YYREEE (reference sequence). Trimming took 2 bases from V and 3 from J; bases not matched to a gene: 12. The V and J genes are TRBV5-4 and TRBJ2-3; 13 bases line up with TRBD2. The sequence was obtained from an adult who received the AZD1222 COVID-19 vaccine. The sample consisted of peripheral blood, taken 28 days after the second AZD1222 dose. The DNA for the CDR3 is TGTGCCAGCAGCTTTGGACTAGCGGGGGCAAGAGTCACTACAGATACGCAGTATTTT. Its translation: CASSFGLAGARVTTDTQYF.